This T cell receptor (beta chain) originates from a study of response to subunit inactivated influenza vaccine. One entry per CDR3 protein results from TCRdb running MiXCR on the RT-PCR reads. The sample yields 530,000 or so distinct CDR3 sequences, roughly 10% seen once. This clonotype appeared a few times. This CDR3 region has 16 residues. CDR1 and CDR2 (germline): LGHNA, YNFKEQ. The ends were cut back, 0 bases at V and 2 bases at J, with 14 bases in the middle. Sequences were derived from PBMCs from blood, sampled on the day of vaccination. This chain links TRBV4-2 with TRBJ2-7; a possible D gene is TRBD2 (6 bases). The clonotype was recovered from a man between 50 and 59 years old who received an inactivated influenza vaccine. The chain's CDR3 is CASSQEEGRWAYEQYF. The CDR3 DNA reads as TGTGCCAGCAGCCAAGAGGAGGGCCGTTGGGCCTACGAGCAGTACTTC.